The T cell receptor (beta chain) described here comes from a study of T-cell reconstitution after alpha-beta-depleted transplantation in children. As it was prepared, the TCRbeta library received unique molecular identifiers. TCRdb re-called the PCR reads through MiXCR, storing one row per CDR3 protein. The data contain about a million distinct CDR3 sequences, roughly 29% of them singletons. This clonotype was detected only a few times. What it binds is unknown. The CDR3 runs to 12 residues. V lost 7 bases to trimming and J lost 10 bases; unmatched junction nucleotides: 8. Germline CDR1 and CDR2: MDHEN and SYDVKM. Findings and caveats of the study: When one year had passed after transplant, most T-cell counts and diversity came from newly produced T cells.

This receptor was identified in a boy in the first two years of life who had a stem cell transplant for SCID, so the T cells may come from the graft donor. Specimen: PBMCs, mostly from graft donor cells, collected 360 days after TCRalphabeta/CD19-depleted stem cell transplant. This chain links TRBV28 with TRBJ2-7, with 9 bases fitting TRBD1. The DNA of the CDR3 is TGTGCCAGCAAGGGACAGGGTTCGGAACAGTACTTC. Its translation is CASKGQGSEQYF.